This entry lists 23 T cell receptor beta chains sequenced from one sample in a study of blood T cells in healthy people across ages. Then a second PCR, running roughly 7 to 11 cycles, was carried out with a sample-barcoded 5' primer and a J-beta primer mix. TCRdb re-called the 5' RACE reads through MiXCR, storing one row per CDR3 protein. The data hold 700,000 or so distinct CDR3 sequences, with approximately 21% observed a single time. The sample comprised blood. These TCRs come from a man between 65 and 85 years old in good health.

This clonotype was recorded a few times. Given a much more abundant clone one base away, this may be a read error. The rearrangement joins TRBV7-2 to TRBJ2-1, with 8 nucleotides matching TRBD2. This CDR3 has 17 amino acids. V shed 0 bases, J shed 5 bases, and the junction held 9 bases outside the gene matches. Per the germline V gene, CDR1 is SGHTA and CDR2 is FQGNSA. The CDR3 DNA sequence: TGTGCCAGCAGCTTAGCCTCAATTGGTAGCGGGAACAATGAGCAGTTCTTC. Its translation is CASSLASIGSGNNEQFF. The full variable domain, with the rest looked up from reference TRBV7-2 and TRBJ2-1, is GAGVSQSPSNKVTEKGKDVELRCDPISGHTALYWYRQSLGQGLEFLIYFQGNSAPDKSGLPSDRFSAERTGGSVSTLTIQRTQQEDSAVYLCASSLASIGSGNNEQFFGPGTRLTVL.

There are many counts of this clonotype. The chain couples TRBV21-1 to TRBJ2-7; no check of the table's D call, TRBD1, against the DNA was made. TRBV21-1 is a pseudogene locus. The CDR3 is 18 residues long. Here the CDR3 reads CASSKAGQDRLGLNEQYV. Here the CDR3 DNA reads TGTGCCAGCAGCAAAGCAGGACAGGACCGATTGGGCCTAAACGAGCAGTACGTC.

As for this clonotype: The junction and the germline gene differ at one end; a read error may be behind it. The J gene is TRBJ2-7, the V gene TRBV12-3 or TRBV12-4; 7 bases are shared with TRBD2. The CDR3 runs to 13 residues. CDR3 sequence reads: CANSPRLASEQYF. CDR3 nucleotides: TGTGCCAACAGTCCTAGACTAGCATCCGAGCAGTACTTC.

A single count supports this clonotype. DNA of the CDR3: TGTGCCATCAGTGAGAATTTAGGGACCGGGGAGCTGTTTTTT. This codes for CAISENLGTGELFF. The V and J genes are TRBV10-3 and TRBJ2-2; D is ambiguous. V lost 2 bases, J lost 5 bases, and 9 bases lay in between. Germline CDR1 ENHRY, CDR2 SYGVKD. The CDR3 has 14 amino acids.

As DNA, the CDR3 is TGCAGTGCCACCGGACAGTCCGAGAGCTCCTACAATGAGCAGTTCTTC. Its translation: CSATGQSESSYNEQFF. The J gene is TRBJ2-1, the V gene TRBV20-1; D may be TRBD1 (6 bases). The CDR3 is 16 residues long. Germline V gives CDR1 DFQATT, CDR2 SNEGSKA (reference sequence). Deletions cut 6 bases from V and 0 bases from J, with 18 bases between.

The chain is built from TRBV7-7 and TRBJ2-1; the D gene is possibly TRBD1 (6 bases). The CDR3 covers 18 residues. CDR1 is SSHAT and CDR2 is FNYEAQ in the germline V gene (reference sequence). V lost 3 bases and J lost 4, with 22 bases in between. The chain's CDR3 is CASSLGLPSGQDYNEQFF. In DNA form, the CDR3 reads TGTGCCAGCAGCTTGGGCTTGCCCTCGGGACAAGATTACAATGAGCAGTTCTTC.

The CDR3 reads CSVDLTSGETQYF. Here the CDR3 DNA reads TGCAGCGTTGACCTGACGTCGGGGGAGACCCAGTACTTC. This chain links TRBV29-1 with TRBJ2-5; D is possibly TRBD2 (5 bases). The CDR3 has 13 amino acids. The V end was cut by 3 bases, the J end by 5 bases, with 13 bases between. Germline assignment: CDR1 SQVTM and CDR2 ANQGSEA.

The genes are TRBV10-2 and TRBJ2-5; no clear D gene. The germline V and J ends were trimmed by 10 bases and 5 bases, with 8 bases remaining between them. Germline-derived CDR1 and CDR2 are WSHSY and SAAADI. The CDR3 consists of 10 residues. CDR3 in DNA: TGCGCCACCGAACGGGAGACCCAGTACTTC. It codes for CATERETQYF.

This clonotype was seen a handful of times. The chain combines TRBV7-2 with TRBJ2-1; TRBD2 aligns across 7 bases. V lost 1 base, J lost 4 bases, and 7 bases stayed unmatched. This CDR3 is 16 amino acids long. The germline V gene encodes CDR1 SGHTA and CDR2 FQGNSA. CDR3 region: CASSLGSSGVYNEQFF. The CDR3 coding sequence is TGTGCCAGCAGCTTAGGGTCTAGCGGAGTATACAATGAGCAGTTCTTC.

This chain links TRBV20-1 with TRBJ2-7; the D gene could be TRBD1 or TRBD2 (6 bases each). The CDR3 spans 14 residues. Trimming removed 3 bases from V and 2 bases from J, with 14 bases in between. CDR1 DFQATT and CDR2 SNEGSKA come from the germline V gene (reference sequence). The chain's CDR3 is CSASGGGGTYEQYF. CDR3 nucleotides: TGCAGTGCTAGCGGGGGCGGCGGCACCTACGAGCAGTACTTC.

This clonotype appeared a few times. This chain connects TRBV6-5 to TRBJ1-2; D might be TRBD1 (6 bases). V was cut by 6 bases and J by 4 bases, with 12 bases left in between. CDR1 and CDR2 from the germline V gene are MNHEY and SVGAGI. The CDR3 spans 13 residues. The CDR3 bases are TGTGCCAGCAGCAGACAGGCTACCTATGGCTACACCTTC. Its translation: CASSRQATYGYTF.

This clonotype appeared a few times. The CDR3 sequence is CASSLALGNSPLHF. CDR3 in DNA: TGCGCCAGCAGCTTGGCCTTGGGAAATTCACCCCTCCACTTT. The chain has TRBV5-1 and TRBJ1-6; D remains ambiguous. Trimming took off 0 bases at V and 7 bases at J, with 8 bases between the two ends. Per germline, CDR1 SGHRS and CDR2 YFSETQ. CDR3 length equals 14 residues.

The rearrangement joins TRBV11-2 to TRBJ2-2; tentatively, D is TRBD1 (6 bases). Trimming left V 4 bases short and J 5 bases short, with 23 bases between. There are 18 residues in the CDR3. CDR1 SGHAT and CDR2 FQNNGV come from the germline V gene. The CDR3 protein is CASSSRQFTQTGTGELFF. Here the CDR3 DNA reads TGTGCCAGCAGCTCCAGACAGTTTACCCAAACAGGGACCGGGGAGCTGTTTTTT.

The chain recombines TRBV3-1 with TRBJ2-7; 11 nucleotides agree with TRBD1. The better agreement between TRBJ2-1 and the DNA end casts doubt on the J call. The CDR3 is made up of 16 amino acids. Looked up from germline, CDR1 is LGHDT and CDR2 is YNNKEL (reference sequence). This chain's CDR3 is CASSQWGQGGYNEQFF. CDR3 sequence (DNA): TGTGCCAGCAGCCAATGGGGACAGGGGGGCTACAATGAGCAGTTCTTC.

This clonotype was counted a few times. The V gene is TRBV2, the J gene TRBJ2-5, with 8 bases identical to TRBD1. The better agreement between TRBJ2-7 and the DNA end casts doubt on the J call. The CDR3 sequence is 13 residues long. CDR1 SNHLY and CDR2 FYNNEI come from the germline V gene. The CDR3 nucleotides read TGTGCCAGCAACGGACAGGGAAACTACGAGCAGTACTTC. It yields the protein CASNGQGNYEQYF.

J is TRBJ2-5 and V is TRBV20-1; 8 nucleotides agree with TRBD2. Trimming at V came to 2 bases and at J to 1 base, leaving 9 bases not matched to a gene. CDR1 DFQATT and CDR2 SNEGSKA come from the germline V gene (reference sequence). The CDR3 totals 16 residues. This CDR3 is CSARLRVAGTQETQYF. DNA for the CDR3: TGCAGTGCTAGACTCCGGGTAGCGGGAACCCAAGAGACCCAGTACTTC.

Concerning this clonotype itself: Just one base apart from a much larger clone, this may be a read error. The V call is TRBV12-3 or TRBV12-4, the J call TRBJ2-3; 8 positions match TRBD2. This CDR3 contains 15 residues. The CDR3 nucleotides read TGTGCCAGCACCTATCTAGCGGGCAGCACAGATGCGCAGTATTTT. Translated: CASTYLAGSTDAQYF.

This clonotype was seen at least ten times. CDR3 sequence: CASSLEASATQYF. The CDR3 coding sequence is TGCGCCAGCAGCTTGGAGGCTAGCGCTACGCAGTATTTT. The chain employs TRBV5-1 and TRBJ2-3; D might be TRBD2 (6 bases). Trimming cost V 0 bases and J 8 bases, with 10 bases left between them. Germline V gives CDR1 SGHRS, CDR2 YFSETQ. CDR3 size: 13 residues.

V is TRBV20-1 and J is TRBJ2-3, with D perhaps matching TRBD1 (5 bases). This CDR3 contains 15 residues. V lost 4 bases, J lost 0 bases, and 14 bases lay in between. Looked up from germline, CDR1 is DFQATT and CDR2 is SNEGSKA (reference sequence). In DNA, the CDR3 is TGCAGTGCTACCAGACAGCAAACTAGCACAGATACGCAGTATTTT. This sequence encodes CSATRQQTSTDTQYF.

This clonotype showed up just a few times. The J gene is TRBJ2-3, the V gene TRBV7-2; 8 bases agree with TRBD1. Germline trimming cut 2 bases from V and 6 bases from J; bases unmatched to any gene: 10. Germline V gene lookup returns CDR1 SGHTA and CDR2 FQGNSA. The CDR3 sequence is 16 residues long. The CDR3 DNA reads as TGTGCCAGCAGCTTAATTGGGACAGGCAAAGGGGATACGCAGTATTTT. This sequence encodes CASSLIGTGKGDTQYF.

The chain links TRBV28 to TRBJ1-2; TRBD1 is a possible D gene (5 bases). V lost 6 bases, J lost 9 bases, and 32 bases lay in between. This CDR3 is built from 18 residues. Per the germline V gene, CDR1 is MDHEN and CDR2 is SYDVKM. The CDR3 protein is CASSSLGDPTISHYRYTF. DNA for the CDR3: TGTGCCAGCAGCAGTTTGGGGGACCCGACCATATCTCATTATCGCTACACCTTC.

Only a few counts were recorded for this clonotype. CDR3 in amino acids: CASSTVSGGGSIHEQFF. CDR3 DNA sequence: TGTGCCAGCTCTACCGTCAGCGGGGGAGGATCCATCCATGAGCAGTTCTTC. The chain carries TRBV18 and TRBJ2-1; 8 nucleotides match TRBD2. The CDR3 spans 17 residues. Germline lookup yields CDR1 KGHSH and CDR2 LQKENI. Losses at the gene ends were 6 bases for V and 8 bases for J; bases not matched to a gene: 18.

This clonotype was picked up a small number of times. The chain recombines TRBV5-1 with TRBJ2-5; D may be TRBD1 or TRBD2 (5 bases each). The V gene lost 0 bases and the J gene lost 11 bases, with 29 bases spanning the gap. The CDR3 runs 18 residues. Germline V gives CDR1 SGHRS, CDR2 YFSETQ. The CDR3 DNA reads TGCGCCAGCAGCTTGGCGCTGGGGGTGGCCCCAGACTACTGGGAGCAGTACTTC. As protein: CASSLALGVAPDYWEQYF.